The source of this TCR beta chain is a study of blood T cells in healthy people across ages. A sample-barcoded 5' primer and a J-beta primer mix were used in a second PCR of about 7 to 12 cycles. MiXCR was run by TCRdb on the 5' RACE reads, yielding one entry per CDR3 protein. The sample includes about 1 million distinct CDR3 sequences, 45% seen only once; the top ten take around 18%. CDR1 is SEHNR and CDR2 is FQNEAQ in the germline V gene (reference sequence). The CDR3 contains 14 residues. Between the trimmed V and J ends, which lost 5 bases and 4 bases, there was a span of 12 bases. The TCR comes from an older woman in good health. The sequencing sample was made of blood. The chain employs TRBV7-9 and TRBJ2-1; D is unresolved. The CDR3 is CASSTPSRYNEQFF. Written as DNA, the CDR3 is TGTGCCAGCAGCACCCCCTCTAGGTACAATGAGCAGTTCTTC.